One T cell receptor beta chain is described in this entry. This sample stems from a study of blood T cell repertoires in COVID-19. Study information: Acute and convalescent COVID-19 specimens originated in the United States, Italy and Spain.

Trimming cost V 7 bases and J 0 bases, with 10 bases left between them. This CDR3 region has 14 residues. Germline values: CDR1 ENHRY, CDR2 SYGVKD. As originally analysed: Using reference gene primer amplification, nucleated cell counts were estimated. Libraries were prepared by immunoSEQ multiplex PCR; TCRdb keeps only in-frame clonotypes and omits some of them. That table is the source of V, J and clone size, and D and trimming were worked out from the DNA. Of 200,000 to 250,000 clones in the sample, around 83% were seen once. Enrollment of patients from Seattle took place during active infection, with longitudinal follow-up.

The sample taken for sequencing was peripheral blood. The sequence derives from a woman between 45 and 65 years old with COVID-19, enrolled during active disease. The chain combines TRBV10-3 with TRBJ1-3; tentatively, D is TRBD1 (6 bases). The DNA of the CDR3 is TGTGCCATCACTCGGGACAACTCTGGAAACACCATATATTTT. Protein sequence: CAITRDNSGNTIYF.